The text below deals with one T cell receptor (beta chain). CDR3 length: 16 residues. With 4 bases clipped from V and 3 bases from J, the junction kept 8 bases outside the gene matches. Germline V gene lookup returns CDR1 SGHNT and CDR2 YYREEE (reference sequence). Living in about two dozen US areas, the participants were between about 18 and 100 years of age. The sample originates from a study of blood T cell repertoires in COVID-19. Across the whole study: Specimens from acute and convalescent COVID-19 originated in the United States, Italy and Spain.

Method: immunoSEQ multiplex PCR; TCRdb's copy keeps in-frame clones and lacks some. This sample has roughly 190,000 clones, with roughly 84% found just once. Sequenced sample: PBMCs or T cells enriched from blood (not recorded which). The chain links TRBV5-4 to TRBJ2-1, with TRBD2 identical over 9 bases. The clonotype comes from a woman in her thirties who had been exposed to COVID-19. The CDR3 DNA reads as TGTGCCAGCAGCGGGGCGGTGCGGGGGGGCTACAATGAGCAGTTCTTC. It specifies CASSGAVRGGYNEQFF.